The next 5 T cell receptor beta chains were all read from a single sample in a study of blood T cell repertoires in COVID-19. Method: immunoSEQ multiplex PCR; TCRdb's copy keeps in-frame clones and lacks some. The data hold approximately 100,000 clones, with over 65% observed a single time. Sequenced material: peripheral blood. The receptors shown here come from an older man with COVID-19, enrolled during active disease.

The rearrangement uses TRBV19 and TRBJ2-6; D uncertain. Germline V lookup: CDR1 LNHDA, CDR2 SQIVND (reference sequence). This CDR3 is 19 amino acids long. V was pared by 4 bases and J by 0 bases, with 19 bases between. The DNA for the CDR3 is TGTGCCAGTAGTAAATCGCAGTGGCAGGCGATCTCTGGGGCCAACGTCCTGACTTTC. This translates into CASSKSQWQAISGANVLTF.

This clone was recorded a few times. V gene TRBV29-1 combines with J gene TRBJ2-7, with a possible D match to TRBD1 (6 bases). V shed 6 bases and J shed 6 bases, with 18 bases lying between them. Germline V gene sequence: CDR1 SQVTM, CDR2 ANQGSEA. This CDR3 has 13 amino acids. The CDR3 reads CSVQGTQRSEQYF. CDR3 nucleotide sequence: TGCAGCGTCCAGGGGACACAGCGGTCCGAGCAGTACTTC.

This chain uses TRBV11-2 with TRBJ2-7; the match to TRBD2 covers 14 bases. CDR3 size: 18 residues. Germline V lookup: CDR1 SGHAT, CDR2 FQNNGV. J lost 6 bases, V lost 5 bases, and 15 bases had no gene match. CDR3 in DNA: TGTGCCAGCAGCAAGGTCTCTAGACTAGCGGGAGGGCCGAGCGAGCAGTACTTC. Its protein product is CASSKVSRLAGGPSEQYF.

The DNA of the CDR3 is TGTGCCATCAGTGAGCCTGAGGAAGCGGGAGGGGAGACCCAGTACTTC. Protein: CAISEPEEAGGETQYF. This rearrangement joins TRBV10-3 to TRBJ2-5; TRBD2 matches at 10 bases. The germline CDR1 and CDR2 sequences are ENHRY and SYGVKD. The V gene end was trimmed by 2 bases and the J gene end by 5 bases; junction bases not matched to a gene: 8. The CDR3 totals 16 residues.

This chain joins TRBV27 and TRBJ2-2, with TRBD1 identical over 7 bases. Per the germline V gene, CDR1 is MNHEY and CDR2 is SMNVEV (reference sequence). The CDR3 length is 15 residues. With V trimmed by 3 bases and J by 1 base, 2 bases remained unmatched. Written as DNA, the CDR3 is TGTGCCAGCAGTTTCGACAGGGAGAACACCGGGGAGCTGTTTTTT. This encodes CASSFDRENTGELFF.